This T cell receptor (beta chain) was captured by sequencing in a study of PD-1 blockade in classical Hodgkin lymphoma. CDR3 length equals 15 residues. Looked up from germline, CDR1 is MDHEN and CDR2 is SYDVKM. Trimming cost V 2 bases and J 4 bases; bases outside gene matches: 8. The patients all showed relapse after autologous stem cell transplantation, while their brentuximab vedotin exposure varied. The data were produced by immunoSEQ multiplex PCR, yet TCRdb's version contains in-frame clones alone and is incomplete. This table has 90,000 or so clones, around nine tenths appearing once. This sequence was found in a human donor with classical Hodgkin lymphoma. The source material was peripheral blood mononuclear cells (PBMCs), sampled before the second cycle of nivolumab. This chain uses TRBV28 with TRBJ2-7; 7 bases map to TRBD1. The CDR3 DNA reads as TGTGCCAGCAGTTTAGTAGGGCAGGGGGTTTACGAGCAGTACTTC. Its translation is CASSLVGQGVYEQYF.